The 24 T cell receptor beta chains below were found in one sample sequenced in a study of CD8 T cells in ankylosing spondylitis. TCRdb used MiXCR to reprocess the 5' RACE reads, holding one entry per CDR3 protein. The table has some 220,000 distinct CDR3 sequences, about 10% seen once. The sample was blood, either unsorted or a sorted T cell fraction (not recorded which). The receptors were sampled from a male donor with ankylosing spondylitis or in good health (not recorded which).

Details on this clonotype: One base away lies a much larger clone, so this may be a sequencing read error. The V call is TRBV12-3 or TRBV12-4, the J call TRBJ2-1; no definite D call. The CDR3 has 16 amino acids. The V gene lost 6 bases and the J gene lost 8 bases, with 23 bases spanning the gap. The CDR3 loop reads CASSPYDRCRVDEQFF. The CDR3 coding sequence is TGTGCCAGCAGCCCCTATGACCGGTGTAGGGTCGATGAGCAGTTCTTC.

The gene calls are TRBV7-9 and TRBJ1-3; D is ambiguous. There are 16 residues in the CDR3. Germline V gene data show CDR1 as SEHNR and CDR2 as FQNEAQ (reference sequence). V lost 1 base and J lost 0, with 10 bases in between. CDR3 sequence reads: CASSLGDRSSGNTIYF. The DNA of the CDR3 is TGTGCCAGCAGCTTAGGAGATCGGAGCTCTGGAAACACCATATATTTT.

This clonotype was observed at least ten times. The chain is built from TRBV29-1 and TRBJ1-4; possible D gene TRBD1, 6 bases. V dropped 4 bases and J dropped 0 bases, with 12 bases sitting between them. The CDR3 has 15 residues. Germline V gene lookup returns CDR1 SQVTM and CDR2 ANQGSEA. The DNA of the CDR3 is TGCAGCGTTGCAGGGGTCAAAGCAACTAATGAAAAACTGTTTTTT. Translating it yields CSVAGVKATNEKLFF. The full variable domain, with the rest looked up from reference TRBV29-1 and TRBJ1-4, is SAVISQKPSRDICQRGTSLTIQCQVDSQVTMMFWYRQQPGQSLTLIATANQGSEATYESGFVIDKFPISRPNLTFSTLTVSNMSPEDSSIYLCSVAGVKATNEKLFFGSGTQLSVL.

This clonotype was picked up many times. V is TRBV5-5 and J is TRBJ2-2, with TRBD1 matching 7 bases. Germline CDR1 SGHKS, CDR2 YYEKEE (reference sequence). V trimming: 4 bases; J trimming: 5 bases; junction bases outside the gene matches: 5. This CDR3 spans 14 amino acids. The CDR3 protein is CASSPGGTTGELFF. CDR3 in DNA: TGTGCCAGCAGCCCAGGGGGAACAACCGGGGAGCTGTTTTTT.

This clonotype was observed a few times. The CDR3 spells CASSLRDSPSTDTQYF. The CDR3, as DNA: TGTGCCAGCAGCTTAAGGGACAGTCCTAGCACAGATACGCAGTATTTT. The V gene is TRBV7-9, the J gene TRBJ2-3, with 7 bases that match TRBD1. J gave up 0 bases and V 2 bases, and 5 bases lay outside the gene matches. CDR1 SEHNR and CDR2 FQNEAQ come from the germline V gene (reference sequence). This CDR3 is built from 16 residues.

This clonotype occurred many times. V gene TRBV3-1 combines with J gene TRBJ1-2, with D unresolved. V was clipped by 5 bases and J by 4 bases, with 8 bases between them. CDR3 length: 12 residues. Germline V CDR1 and CDR2: LGHDT, YNNKEL (reference sequence). CDR3 coding DNA: TGTGCCAGCAGCAGGCCTGCCTATGGCTACACCTTC. It translates to CASSRPAYGYTF.

This clonotype was counted at least ten times. The chain recombines TRBV5-1 with TRBJ2-7; D unclear. Germline V lookup: CDR1 SGHRS, CDR2 YFSETQ. With 0 bases removed from V and 1 base from J, the gap between germline ends came to 11 bases. The CDR3 is 15 residues long. This CDR3 is CASSLGPPRSYEQYF. CDR3 bases: TGCGCCAGCAGCTTGGGGCCCCCTCGGTCCTACGAGCAGTACTTC.

This clonotype was counted at least ten times. The chain employs TRBV20-1 and TRBJ2-2; the match to TRBD1 covers 7 bases. Per germline, CDR1 DFQATT and CDR2 SNEGSKA (reference sequence). V was clipped by 0 bases and J by 5 bases; unmatched bases: 3. The CDR3 has 14 residues. The CDR3 region is CSARDRGQTGELFF. The CDR3 DNA reads TGCAGTGCTAGAGATAGGGGGCAAACCGGGGAGCTGTTTTTT.

This clonotype was recorded at least ten times. The genes are TRBV10-3 and TRBJ1-1, with TRBD1 matching over 8 bases. CDR3 length equals 14 residues. The germline CDR1 and CDR2 sequences are ENHRY and SYGVKD. V was clipped by 5 bases and J by 4 bases; unmatched bases: 6. CDR3 in DNA: TGTGCCATCAGTATGACAGGGGAGGCCACTGAAGCTTTCTTT. Amino acid sequence: CAISMTGEATEAFF.

This clonotype showed up many times. This chain joins TRBV3-1 and TRBJ1-2; possibly TRBD1 for D (6 bases). The germline CDR1 and CDR2 sequences are LGHDT and YNNKEL (reference sequence). V gave up 0 bases and J gave up 7 bases, with 9 bases separating them. The length of the CDR3 is 13 residues. CDR3 protein: CASSQDRGSGYTF. CDR3 nucleotides: TGTGCCAGCAGCCAAGACAGGGGAAGTGGCTACACCTTC.

This chain links TRBV20-1 with TRBJ2-5; D is undetermined. V lost 6 bases and J 5 bases, leaving 16 bases between the germline ends. This CDR3 is 13 amino acids long. Germline V gives CDR1 DFQATT, CDR2 SNEGSKA (reference sequence). CDR3 sequence reads: CSARSRTGETQYF. CDR3 in DNA: TGCAGTGCCAGATCCAGGACGGGCGAGACCCAGTACTTC.

The chain recombines TRBV4-2 with TRBJ1-1; D is possibly TRBD1 (6 bases). With 0 bases removed from V and 2 bases from J, the gap between germline ends came to 25 bases. This CDR3 is built from 20 residues. The germline V gene encodes CDR1 LGHNA and CDR2 YNFKEQ. CDR3 loop: CASSQDLDTPRGLVNTEAFF. The CDR3 DNA reads as TGTGCCAGCAGCCAAGATCTCGACACCCCTAGGGGGTTAGTTAACACTGAAGCTTTCTTT.

This clonotype was seen at least ten times. J is TRBJ2-1 and V is TRBV5-1; 8 bases match TRBD2. V shed 5 bases and J 5 bases; nucleotides not matched to a gene: 9. From germline, CDR1 is SGHRS and CDR2 YFSETQ. This CDR3 has 15 amino acids. For the CDR3, the DNA is TGCGCCAGCAGTCGGTCGGGAGGGCTCGACAATGAGCAGTTCTTC. Protein: CASSRSGGLDNEQFF.

There are many counts of this clonotype. V usage is TRBV12-3 or TRBV12-4 and J usage is TRBJ1-2; 9 bases are shared with TRBD1. The CDR3 consists of 13 residues. V lost 8 bases to trimming and J lost 2 bases; unmatched junction nucleotides: 3. CDR3 nucleotides: TGTGCCAGCTATGGACAGGGGAACTATGGCTACACCTTC. Encoded protein: CASYGQGNYGYTF.

This clonotype showed up many times. This chain links TRBV5-1 with TRBJ2-5; a weak D match, TRBD2 (6 bases). Trimming stripped 0 bases from V and 5 bases from J, with 11 bases between. The CDR3 is 14 residues long. The germline gives CDR1 SGHRS, CDR2 YFSETQ. Written as DNA, the CDR3 is TGCGCCAGCAGCTTGGTCGGGGGTATGGAGACCCAGTACTTC. As protein: CASSLVGGMETQYF.

This clonotype was detected many times. The rearrangement links TRBV9 to TRBJ2-1; no clear D. The CDR3 is 13 amino acids. Germline V gives CDR1 SGDLS, CDR2 YYNGEE. V lost 2 bases and J 7 bases, leaving 10 bases between the germline ends. Here the CDR3 reads CASSVGTTNEQFF. DNA of the CDR3: TGTGCCAGCAGCGTGGGAACGACAAATGAGCAGTTCTTC.

This clonotype was counted ten times or more. V is TRBV6-4 and J is TRBJ2-1; D possibly corresponds to TRBD2 (5 bases). V lost 3 bases to trimming and J lost 5 bases, with 8 bases between them. The CDR3 has 13 residues. Germline V CDR1 and CDR2: MRHNA, SNTAGT. CDR3 sequence (DNA): TGTGCCAGCAGTGATGGACTTCACAATGAGCAGTTCTTC. Translated: CASSDGLHNEQFF.

This sequence joins TRBV20-1 and TRBJ1-4, with D unresolved. Germline V gives CDR1 DFQATT, CDR2 SNEGSKA (reference sequence). Trimming took 3 bases from V and 1 from J, leaving 12 bases between them. CDR3 size: 15 residues. CDR3 bases: TGCAGTGCTAGTGTCAGGCTTCAAACTAATGAAAAACTGTTTTTT. It translates to CSASVRLQTNEKLFF.

J is TRBJ2-1 and V is TRBV30; D remains unclear. Germline V gene sequence: CDR1 GTSNPN, CDR2 SVGIG (reference sequence). This CDR3 comprises 13 residues. V was cut by 0 bases and J by 5 bases, with 8 bases left in between. The CDR3 sequence: CAWSVMTNNEQFF. In DNA, the CDR3 is TGTGCCTGGAGTGTAATGACGAACAATGAGCAGTTCTTC.

This clonotype was picked up many times. The genes are TRBV5-1 and TRBJ1-1, with 8 bases aligning to TRBD1. J was trimmed by 4 bases and V by 4 bases; bases with no gene match: 6. The length of the CDR3 is 14 residues. From germline, CDR1 is SGHRS and CDR2 YFSETQ. The CDR3 spells CASSPGGPGTEAFF. In DNA form, the CDR3 reads TGCGCCAGCAGCCCAGGGGGCCCGGGCACTGAAGCTTTCTTT.

This clonotype occurred many times. The J gene is TRBJ2-1, the V gene TRBV5-1, with 14 bases lining up with TRBD2. Germline V gene sequence: CDR1 SGHRS, CDR2 YFSETQ. The CDR3 sequence is 19 residues long. V trimming: 3 bases; J trimming: 4 bases; junction bases outside the gene matches: 12. DNA for the CDR3: TGCGCCAGCAGCTCCGAGGGACTAGCGGGAGAGGGGCCTTACAATGAGCAGTTCTTC. Protein sequence: CASSSEGLAGEGPYNEQFF.

This clonotype showed up many times. The chain carries TRBV20-1 and TRBJ2-1, with D perhaps matching TRBD2 (5 bases). CDR1 and CDR2 (germline): DFQATT, SNEGSKA (reference sequence). CDR3 length equals 12 residues. V lost 6 bases to trimming and J lost 10 bases, with 16 bases between them. The CDR3 DNA sequence: TGCAGTGCCCCGCTAGCTGGTTACGAGCAGTTCTTC. This encodes CSAPLAGYEQFF.

The table lists this clonotype with a few counts. The chain recombines TRBV12-3 or TRBV12-4 with TRBJ2-3, with TRBD1 matching 8 bases. With 6 bases clipped from V and 3 bases from J, the junction kept 11 bases outside the gene matches. The CDR3 contains 16 residues. The CDR3 protein is CASSLLRQGRTDTQYF. As DNA, the CDR3 is TGTGCCAGCAGCCTGCTACGACAGGGGAGGACAGATACGCAGTATTTT.

This clonotype was detected ten times or more. The chain combines TRBV7-8 with TRBJ1-1, with D perhaps TRBD1 (5 bases). The germline CDR1 and CDR2 sequences are SGHVS and FQNEAQ. The V end lost 3 bases, the J end lost 6 bases, and 11 bases lay between the germline ends. CDR3 length equals 13 residues. The CDR3 DNA follows: TGTGCCAGCAGCTTGGGGGATCGGGCTGAAGCTTTCTTT. Encoded protein: CASSLGDRAEAFF.